This T cell receptor beta chain emerged from a study of PD-1 and CTLA-4 blockade in melanoma. Produced via immunoSEQ multiplex PCR; TCRdb's table is partial and in-frame only. There are 25,000 to 35,000 clones in the sample; more than 85% occur only once, and about 8.6% lies in the top ten. V gave up 5 bases and J gave up 0 bases, with 15 bases separating them. CDR3 length: 16 residues. Germline CDR1 is MNHEY and CDR2 is SMNVEV (reference sequence). The sequence was obtained from a human donor with melanoma. The sample in question was CD8+ T cells from peripheral blood, obtained from a patient given anti-PD-1 treatment. The V gene is TRBV27, the J gene TRBJ2-3; possibly TRBD2 for D (6 bases). The DNA of the CDR3 is TGTGCCAGCAGTCAGAGTCTAGCGTCTAGCACAGATACGCAGTATTTT. This encodes CASSQSLASSTDTQYF.